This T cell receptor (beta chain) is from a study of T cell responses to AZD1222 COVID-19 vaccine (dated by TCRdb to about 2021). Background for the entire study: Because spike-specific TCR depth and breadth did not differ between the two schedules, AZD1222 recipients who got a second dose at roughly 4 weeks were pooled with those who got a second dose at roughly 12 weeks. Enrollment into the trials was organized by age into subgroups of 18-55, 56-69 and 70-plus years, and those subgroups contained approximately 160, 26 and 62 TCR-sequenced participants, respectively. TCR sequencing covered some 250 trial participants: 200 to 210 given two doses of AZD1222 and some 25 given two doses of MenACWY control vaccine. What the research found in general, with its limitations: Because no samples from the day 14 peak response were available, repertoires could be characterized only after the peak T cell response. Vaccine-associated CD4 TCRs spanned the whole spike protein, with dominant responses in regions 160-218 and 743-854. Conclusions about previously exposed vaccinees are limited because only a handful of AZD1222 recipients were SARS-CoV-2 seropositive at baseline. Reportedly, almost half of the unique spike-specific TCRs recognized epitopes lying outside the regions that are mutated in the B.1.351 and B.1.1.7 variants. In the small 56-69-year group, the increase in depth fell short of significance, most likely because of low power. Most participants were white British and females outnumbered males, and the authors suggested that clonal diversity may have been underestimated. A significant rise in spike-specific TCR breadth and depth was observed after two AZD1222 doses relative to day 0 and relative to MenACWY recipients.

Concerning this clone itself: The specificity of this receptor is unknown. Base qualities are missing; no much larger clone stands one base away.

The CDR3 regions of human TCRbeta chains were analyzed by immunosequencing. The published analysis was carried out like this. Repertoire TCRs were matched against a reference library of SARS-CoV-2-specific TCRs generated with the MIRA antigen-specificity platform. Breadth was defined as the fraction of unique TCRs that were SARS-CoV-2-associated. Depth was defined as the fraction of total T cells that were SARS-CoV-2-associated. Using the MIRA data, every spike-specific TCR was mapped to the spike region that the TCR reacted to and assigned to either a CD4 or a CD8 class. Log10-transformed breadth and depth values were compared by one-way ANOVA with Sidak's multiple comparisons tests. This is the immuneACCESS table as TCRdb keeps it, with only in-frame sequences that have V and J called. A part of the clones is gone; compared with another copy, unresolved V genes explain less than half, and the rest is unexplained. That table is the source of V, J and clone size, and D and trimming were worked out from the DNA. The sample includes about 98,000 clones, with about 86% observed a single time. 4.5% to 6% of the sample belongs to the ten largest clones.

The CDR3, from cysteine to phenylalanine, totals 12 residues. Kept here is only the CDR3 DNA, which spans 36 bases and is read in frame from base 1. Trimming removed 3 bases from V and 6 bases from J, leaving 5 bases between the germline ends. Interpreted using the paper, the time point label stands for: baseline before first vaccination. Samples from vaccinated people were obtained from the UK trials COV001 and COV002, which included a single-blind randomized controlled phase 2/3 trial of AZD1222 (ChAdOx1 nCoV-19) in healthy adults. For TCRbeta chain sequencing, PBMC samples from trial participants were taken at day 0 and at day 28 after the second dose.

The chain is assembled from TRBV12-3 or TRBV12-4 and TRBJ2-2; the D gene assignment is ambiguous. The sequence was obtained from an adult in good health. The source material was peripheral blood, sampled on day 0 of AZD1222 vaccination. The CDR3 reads CASSFSPGELFF. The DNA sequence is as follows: TGTGCCAGCAGTTTCTCCCCCGGGGAGCTGTTTTTT.